These 23 T cell receptor beta chains originate from one sample sequenced in a study of T cells in Graves' hyperthyroidism and ophthalmopathy. Amplification targeted TCR beta CDR3 regions from RNA transcripts. The HTBI primer set served for first-round RT-PCR of the TCR CDR3. Each CDR3 protein gets one entry after TCRdb re-called the multiplex PCR reads with MiXCR. The sample consists of hundreds of thousands of distinct CDR3 sequences, more than 12% of them appearing once. Material: blood. The origin of the receptors is a young woman with Graves' hyperthyroidism.

The chain recombines TRBV20-1 with TRBJ2-3; no definite D call. Deletions cut 2 bases from V and 4 bases from J, with 10 bases between. The CDR3 is 13 residues long. Germline values: CDR1 DFQATT, CDR2 SNEGSKA (reference sequence). The DNA of the CDR3 is TGCAGTGCTAGATACGGTAGTCCAGATACGCAGTATTTT. Translated: CSARYGSPDTQYF.

At least ten counts were recorded for this clonotype. CDR3 in DNA: TGTGCCAGCAGTTACAAACAGGTCTATGACTATGGCTACACCTTC. Translating it yields CASSYKQVYDYGYTF. This chain uses TRBV6-5 with TRBJ1-2; the D gene is possibly TRBD1 (5 bases). V was trimmed by 2 bases and J by 3 bases, leaving 13 bases between them. The CDR3 extends over 15 amino acids. The germline V gene encodes CDR1 MNHEY and CDR2 SVGAGI.

This clonotype appeared many times. This chain connects TRBV27 to TRBJ2-1; TRBD2 aligns across 11 bases. V dropped 1 base and J dropped 7; count of bases not matched to a gene: 0. The CDR3 is 14 residues long. The V gene's germline CDR1 is MNHEY and CDR2 SMNVEV (reference sequence). In DNA, the CDR3 is TGTGCCAGCAGTTTATTAGCGGGAGGGAATGAGCAGTTCTTC. It encodes CASSLLAGGNEQFF.

The chain recombines TRBV28 with TRBJ1-4; D gene uncertain. Trimming removed 8 bases at V and 4 bases at J, with 8 bases between. This CDR3 comprises 12 residues. Germline CDR1 reads MDHEN; CDR2 reads SYDVKM. For the CDR3, the DNA is TGTGCCAGCGCCAGCTATAATGAAAAACTGTTTTTT. Encoded protein: CASASYNEKLFF.

This clonotype occurred many times. This chain connects TRBV3-1 to TRBJ1-4; unclear D gene. Germline-derived CDR1 and CDR2 are LGHDT and YNNKEL (reference sequence). V shed 0 bases and J shed 13 bases, with 12 bases lying between them. This CDR3 has 13 amino acids. In nucleotides, the CDR3 is TGTGCCAGCAGCCAAGAAAGCTGGGCGGGACTGTTTTTT. Its protein product is CASSQESWAGLFF.

This sequence joins TRBV5-4 and TRBJ2-1; D is ambiguous. Looked up from germline, CDR1 is SGHNT and CDR2 is YYREEE (reference sequence). The CDR3 length is 13 residues. V lost 2 bases and J 5 bases, leaving 8 bases between the germline ends. CDR3 loop: CASSFYGHNEQFF. In DNA, the CDR3 is TGTGCCAGCAGCTTTTACGGGCACAATGAGCAGTTCTTC.

This clonotype was found a few times. V and J are TRBV20-1 and TRBJ2-5; perhaps TRBD2 as D (5 bases). The V end lost 5 bases, the J end lost 3 bases, and 13 bases lay between the germline ends. The CDR3 runs to 13 residues. CDR1 is DFQATT, CDR2 SNEGSKA, per germline (reference sequence). The CDR3 loop reads CSASDGGKETQYF. CDR3 nucleotide sequence: TGCAGTGCTTCGGACGGAGGAAAAGAGACCCAGTACTTC.

With respect to this clonotype: Sequence at one end of the junction differs from germline and may be a read error. The rearrangement uses TRBV5-1 and TRBJ2-1; 11 bases map to TRBD2. The CDR3 loop spans 15 amino acids. Germline CDR1 SGHRS, CDR2 YFSETQ. CDR3 sequence: CASGLLLAGGNEQFF. The CDR3 region has the DNA TGCGCCAGCGGCTTACTGCTAGCGGGAGGCAATGAGCAGTTCTTC.

A note on this clonotype: The CDR3 end shows no conserved phenylalanine or tryptophan, and so a read error is likely. CDR3 DNA: TGCAGTGCTAGAGGGATATTAGGAATTGGCAATGAGCAGTTCTCC. It yields the protein CSARGILGIGNEQFS. The chain carries TRBV20-1 and TRBJ2-1; D is undetermined. CDR3 length equals 15 residues. From germline, CDR1 is DFQATT and CDR2 SNEGSKA (reference sequence). Trimming pared 1 base from V and 6 bases from J, leaving 16 bases between.

V usage is TRBV7-3 and J usage is TRBJ2-2, with 12 bases lining up with TRBD2. The V segment lost 5 bases and the J segment 5 bases; nucleotides outside the gene matches: 12. The CDR3 length is 18 residues. Germline V gene lookup returns CDR1 SGHTA and CDR2 FQGTGA. The CDR3 loop is CASSHDPRLAGETGELFF. DNA of the CDR3: TGTGCCAGCAGCCACGATCCCAGACTAGCGGGAGAAACCGGGGAGCTGTTTTTT. The entire variable domain, with the rest obtained from reference TRBV7-3 and TRBJ2-2, is as follows: GAGVSQTPSNKVTEKGKYVELRCDPISGHTALYWYRQSLGQGPEFLIYFQGTGAADDSGLPNDRFFAVRPEGSVSTLKIQRTERGDSAVYLCASSHDPRLAGETGELFFGEGSRLTVL.

The chain uses TRBV20-1 and TRBJ2-4; D uncertain. Deletions cut 0 bases from V and 4 bases from J, with 7 bases between. The CDR3 has 13 residues. Germline V gene data show CDR1 as DFQATT and CDR2 as SNEGSKA (reference sequence). DNA for the CDR3: TGCAGTGCTAGAGATCCCCTAAAAAACATTCAGTACTTC. Protein product: CSARDPLKNIQYF.

This clonotype appeared a few times. The V gene is TRBV20-1, the J gene TRBJ2-5; D possibly uses TRBD1 or TRBD2 (5 bases each). V lost 1 base and J lost 5, with 17 bases in between. This CDR3 comprises 15 residues. Germline V gene data show CDR1 as DFQATT and CDR2 as SNEGSKA (reference sequence). The CDR3 DNA sequence: TGCAGTGCTAGAGTGGGGACCTCTCTCGGGGAGACCCAGTACTTC. Its translation: CSARVGTSLGETQYF.

This clonotype occurred many times. V usage is TRBV20-1 and J usage is TRBJ1-5, with D possibly TRBD1 on 5 matching bases. This CDR3 spans 14 amino acids. Trimming removed 3 bases from V and 0 bases from J, with 9 bases in between. The germline V gene has CDR1 DFQATT and CDR2 SNEGSKA (reference sequence). CDR3 nucleotide sequence: TGCAGTGCTAGTCGGGGGAATAGCAATCAGCCCCAGCATTTT. Protein: CSASRGNSNQPQHF.

In this sample, this clonotype turned up a few times. This chain joins TRBV18 and TRBJ2-7; 7 bases are a match to TRBD2. This CDR3 spans 16 amino acids. Unmatched junction bases numbered 6, after V lost 0 bases and J lost 1 base. Germline loops: CDR1 KGHSH, CDR2 LQKENI. This chain's CDR3 is CASSPPTSAPSYEQYF. The CDR3 region has the DNA TGTGCCAGCTCACCACCCACTAGCGCCCCTTCCTACGAGCAGTACTTC.

This chain connects TRBV25-1 to TRBJ2-7, with 9 bases aligning to TRBD2. Germline CDR1 is MGHDK and CDR2 is SYGVNS. Trimming removed 6 bases from V and 0 bases from J; junction bases left unmatched: 12. The CDR3 spans 17 residues. The CDR3 region is CASRGSGREGGSYEQYF. The CDR3 DNA reads as TGTGCCAGCAGGGGCTCGGGGCGGGAGGGGGGCTCCTACGAGCAGTACTTC.

In its sample, this clonotype was seen many times. This sequence joins TRBV28 and TRBJ1-2, with 7 nucleotides matching TRBD1. Looked up from germline, CDR1 is MDHEN and CDR2 is SYDVKM. The J segment lost 8 bases and the V segment lost 5 bases, leaving 11 bases of the junction unmatched. The CDR3 is 14 residues long. The DNA for the CDR3 is TGTGCCAGCAGTCTCCGGACAGGCCTATACGGCTACACCTTC. Protein: CASSLRTGLYGYTF.

The chain couples TRBV24-1 to TRBJ2-3; D ambiguous. The CDR3 has 14 residues. Germline loops: CDR1 KGHDR, CDR2 SFDVKD. With 5 bases removed from V and 0 bases from J, the gap between germline ends came to 8 bases. The CDR3 sequence: CATSGAPSTDTQYF. The CDR3 bases are TGTGCCACCAGTGGGGCACCCAGCACAGATACGCAGTATTTT.

The V call is TRBV28, the J call TRBJ1-5, with D tentatively TRBD1 (5 bases). The CDR3 is 14 residues long. CDR1 is MDHEN, CDR2 SYDVKM, per germline. The V end was cut by 5 bases, the J end by 9 bases, with 17 bases between. This CDR3 is CASSEGTDYPPQHF. The CDR3 DNA is TGTGCCAGCAGTGAGGGGACGGACTATCCGCCCCAGCATTTT.

This clonotype was seen a single time. V and J are TRBV10-2 and TRBJ1-1; 7 bases are shared with TRBD1. This CDR3 region has 14 residues. Germline assignment: CDR1 WSHSY and CDR2 SAAADI. With V trimmed by 6 bases and J by 11 bases, 15 bases remained unmatched. CDR3: CASRSRQGGSGAFF. CDR3 bases: TGCGCCAGCAGATCCAGACAGGGAGGATCGGGCGCTTTCTTT.

There are many counts of this clonotype. J is TRBJ1-2 and V is TRBV5-1, with no clear D. The ends were cut back, 1 base at V and 3 bases at J, with 13 bases in the middle. CDR3 length: 15 amino acids. Germline lookup yields CDR1 SGHRS and CDR2 YFSETQ. The CDR3, as DNA: TGCGCCAGCAGCTTGCAACCCTCCGGGCACTATGGCTACACCTTC. Amino acids: CASSLQPSGHYGYTF.

Only one count was recorded for this clonotype. V is TRBV12-3 or TRBV12-4 and J is TRBJ2-3; 10 bases align to TRBD1. The CDR3 is made up of 16 amino acids. Germline trimming cut 4 bases from V and 7 bases from J; bases unmatched to any gene: 11. The CDR3 here is CASSYEGTGEMNTQYF. The CDR3 bases are TGTGCCAGCAGTTACGAGGGGACAGGGGAAATGAATACGCAGTATTTT.

The rearrangement uses TRBV10-3 and TRBJ2-7; 10 bases align to TRBD2. CDR3 length equals 14 residues. Looked up from germline, CDR1 is ENHRY and CDR2 is SYGVKD. V dropped 2 bases and J dropped 6; count of bases not matched to a gene: 4. Here the CDR3 reads CAISELAGAGEQYF. Here the CDR3 DNA reads TGTGCCATCAGTGAGCTAGCGGGAGCGGGCGAGCAGTACTTC.

The chain joins TRBV30 to TRBJ2-1, with 9 bases matching TRBD1. J gave up 8 bases and V 0 bases, and 5 bases lay outside the gene matches. Germline CDR1 and CDR2: GTSNPN and SVGIG (reference sequence). The CDR3 extends over 14 amino acids. CDR3 bases: TGTGCCTGGAGTGTAGGACAGGGGCTCGATGAGCAGTTCTTC. It specifies CAWSVGQGLDEQFF.